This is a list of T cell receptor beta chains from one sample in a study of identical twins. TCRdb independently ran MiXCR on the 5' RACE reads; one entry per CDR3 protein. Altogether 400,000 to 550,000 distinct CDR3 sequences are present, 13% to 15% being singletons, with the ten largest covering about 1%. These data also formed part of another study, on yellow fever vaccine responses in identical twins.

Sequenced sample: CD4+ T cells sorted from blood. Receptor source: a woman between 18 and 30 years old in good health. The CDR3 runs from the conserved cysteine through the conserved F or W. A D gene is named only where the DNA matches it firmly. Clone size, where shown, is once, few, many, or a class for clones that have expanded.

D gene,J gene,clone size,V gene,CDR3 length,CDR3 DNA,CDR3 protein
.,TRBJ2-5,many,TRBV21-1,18,TGTGCCAGCAGGATTTCCTGCCCTCCGGACAAACCTTCGGCGGCCCAGTACTTC,CASRISCPPDKPSAAQYF
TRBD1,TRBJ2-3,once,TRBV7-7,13,TGTGCTAGCAGCTTGGACAGGGGAGAGGCGCAGTATTTT,CASSLDRGEAQYF
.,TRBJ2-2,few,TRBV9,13,TGTGCCAGCAGCGATACCCGAGGGCGGGAGCTGTTTTTT,CASSDTRGRELFF
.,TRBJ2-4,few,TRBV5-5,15,TGTGCCAGCAGCTTGGTATGGGGGCCAGAAAACATTCAGTACTTC,CASSLVWGPENIQYF
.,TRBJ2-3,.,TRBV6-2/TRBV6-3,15,TGTGCCAGCAGTTACATGCGGGGAGACTCAGATACGCAGTATTTT,CASSYMRGDSDTQYF
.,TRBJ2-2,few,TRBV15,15,TGTGCCACCTACAAGGGTGGAGGGAACACCGGGGAGCTGTTTTTT,CATYKGGGNTGELFF
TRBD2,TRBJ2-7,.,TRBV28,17,TGTGCCAGCAGTGAATTTAGCGGGAGGGGTCTGGGTTACGAGCAGTACTTC,CASSEFSGRGLGYEQYF
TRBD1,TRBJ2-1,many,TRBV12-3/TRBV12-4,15,TGTGCCAGCAGTCCCCGGGACAGAGAGTTCAATGAGCAGTTCTTC,CASSPRDREFNEQFF
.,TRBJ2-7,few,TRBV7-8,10,TGTGCCAGCGGGGAATACGAGCAGTACTTC,CASGEYEQYF
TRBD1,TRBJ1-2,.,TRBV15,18,TGTGCCACCAGCAGATTACCCAAATTCCCTCCACAGGGGTATGGCTACACCTTC,CATSRLPKFPPQGYGYTF